This TCR beta chain appears in the sequencing data of a study of blood T cell repertoires in COVID-19. Study context: The United States, Italy and Spain supplied acute and convalescent COVID-19 samples.

The CDR3 is 13 residues long. Germline trimming cut 8 bases from V and 7 bases from J; bases unmatched to any gene: 9. Libraries were prepared by immunoSEQ multiplex PCR; TCRdb keeps only in-frame clonotypes and omits some of them. Among about 42,000 clones listed, roughly 84% were seen once. Material: peripheral blood. J is TRBJ2-3 and V is TRBV12-3 or TRBV12-4; 7 bases are shared with TRBD2. This clonotype was sampled from a human donor in a cohort sampled during active COVID-19. The CDR3 coding sequence is TGTGCCAGCTCACCGGGACTACCGAATACGCAGTATTTT. It specifies CASSPGLPNTQYF.